These 5 T cell receptor beta chains originate from one sample sequenced in a study of T-cell reconstitution after alpha-beta-depleted transplantation in children. Using unique molecular identifiers, the investigators prepared the TCRbeta library. Using its own MiXCR run on the PCR reads, TCRdb lists one record per CDR3 protein. Seen here are about 490,000 distinct CDR3 sequences, 8% to 11% observed once, and the top ten hold just over 2%. This specimen consisted of PBMCs, obtained before TCRalphabeta/CD19-depleted stem cell transplant. These receptors all come from a child aged 2 to 9 with inherited bone marrow failure, due to receive a stem cell transplant.

This clonotype was counted at least ten times. The rearrangement links TRBV24-1 to TRBJ2-1, with TRBD1 identical over 9 bases. Germline assignment: CDR1 KGHDR and CDR2 SFDVKD. Trimming cost V 0 bases and J 7 bases; bases outside gene matches: 6. This CDR3 region has 16 residues. The CDR3 reads CATSDLPGTGLNEQFF. The CDR3 DNA is TGTGCCACCAGTGATTTGCCCGGGACAGGGTTAAATGAGCAGTTCTTC.

Only a few counts were recorded for this clonotype. The rearrangement uses TRBV20-1 and TRBJ2-4; D remains unclear. Trimming took 7 bases from V and 0 from J, leaving 13 bases between them. Germline V gene sequence: CDR1 DFQATT, CDR2 SNEGSKA (reference sequence). The CDR3 covers 14 residues. The CDR3 loop reads CSVIGEIAKNIQYF. In DNA, the CDR3 is TGCAGTGTAATTGGGGAAATAGCCAAAAACATTCAGTACTTC.

This clonotype was counted ten times or more. This chain joins TRBV4-2 and TRBJ2-1, with D tentatively TRBD2 (6 bases). This CDR3 contains 20 residues. Germline lookup yields CDR1 LGHNA and CDR2 YNFKEQ. V gave up 1 base and J gave up 0 bases, with 22 bases separating them. The CDR3 is CASSQGGGLASLSSYNEQFF. The CDR3 DNA sequence: TGTGCCAGCAGCCAAGGTGGAGGGCTAGCGAGTTTGAGCTCCTACAATGAGCAGTTCTTC.

This clonotype was detected many times. V gene TRBV9 combines with J gene TRBJ2-7; 7 positions agree with TRBD1. CDR3 length: 14 amino acids. The germline gives CDR1 SGDLS, CDR2 YYNGEE. J was trimmed by 2 bases and V by 4 bases; bases with no gene match: 6. CDR3: CASSPRDSTYEQYF. Written as DNA, the CDR3 is TGTGCCAGCAGCCCCCGGGACAGCACCTACGAGCAGTACTTC.

This clonotype was seen a handful of times. The chain carries TRBV27 and TRBJ1-1; no clear D gene. V was trimmed by 8 bases and J by 0 bases, leaving 10 bases between them. Per germline, CDR1 MNHEY and CDR2 SMNVEV (reference sequence). CDR3 length: 13 residues. The CDR3, as DNA: TGTGCCAGCGGCCGGGAGGTGAACACTGAAGCTTTCTTT. Amino acid sequence: CASGREVNTEAFF.